This is a list of T cell receptor beta chains from one sample in a study of regulatory T cells in long-lasting Graves disease. TCRdb re-called the multiplex PCR reads through MiXCR, storing one row per CDR3 protein. The sample includes roughly 450,000 distinct CDR3 sequences, around a fifth of them seen just once. The specimen was peripheral blood mononuclear cells (PBMCs), collected when the disease was refractory, from a patient treated with antithyroid drugs. These receptor sequences come from a female donor with Graves disease. Each CDR3 is given with its conserved first and last residue. D genes are given only for firm matches. Some rows mark clone size as missing; the rest say once, few, many or name a class of expanded clone.

clone size,J gene,V gene,D gene,CDR3 protein,CDR3 DNA
NA,TRBJ1-2,TRBV3-1,NA,CASSQDLGNGYTF,TGTGCCAGCAGCCAAGATTTAGGGAATGGCTACACCTTC
once,TRBJ2-3,TRBV29-1,TRBD2,CSVEPFRLAGVTDTQYF,TGCAGCGTTGAACCTTTCCGTCTAGCGGGTGTAACAGATACGCAGTATTTT
NA,TRBJ1-6,TRBV11-2,NA,CASSLGAGNSPLHF,TGTGCCAGCAGCTTAGGGGCCGGAAATTCACCCCTCCACTTT
many,TRBJ2-5,TRBV28,TRBD1,CASSLDAGTEETQYF,TGTGCCAGCAGTTTAGACGCCGGGACAGAAGAGACCCAGTACTTC
many,TRBJ2-5,TRBV15,NA,CATSRTDETQYF,TGTGCCACCAGCAGAACAGATGAGACCCAGTACTTC
few,TRBJ2-5,TRBV15,TRBD2,CATSSRAGGEETQYF,TGTGCCACCAGCTCCCGGGCGGGGGGGGAAGAGACCCAGTACTTC
NA,TRBJ1-2,TRBV7-2,TRBD1,CASSRTSGTGYGYTF,TGTGCCAGCAGCAGAACCTCCGGGACAGGGTATGGCTACACCTTC
few,TRBJ1-5,TRBV28,NA,CASSPPDGARNQPQHF,TGTGCCAGCAGCCCTCCTGATGGGGCCAGAAATCAGCCCCAGCATTTT
NA,TRBJ1-5,TRBV5-1,NA,CASSFIGGDQPQHF,TGCGCCAGCAGCTTCATAGGGGGTGACCAGCCCCAGCATTTT
NA,TRBJ2-7,TRBV6-5,NA,CANSYLQGKEQYF,TGTGCCAACAGTTACCTACAGGGTAAGGAGCAGTACTTC
NA,TRBJ2-7,TRBV9,TRBD1,CASSAWDSYEQYF,TGTGCCAGCAGCGCCTGGGACAGCTACGAGCAGTACTTC
many,TRBJ2-5,TRBV20-1,NA,CSATDTGPAETQYF,TGCAGTGCTACAGATACAGGCCCGGCGGAGACCCAGTACTTC
many,TRBJ1-2,TRBV28,NA,CASRPPTAGYGYTF,TGTGCCAGCAGGCCCCCAACAGCTGGGTATGGCTACACCTTC
NA,TRBJ2-5,TRBV19,NA,CASSGAEMGTQYF,TGTGCCAGTAGTGGCGCTGAAATGGGGACCCAGTACTTC
many,TRBJ2-5,TRBV2,NA,CASSVEAEETQYF,TGTGCCAGCAGTGTGGAAGCAGAAGAGACCCAGTACTTC
many,TRBJ1-2,TRBV5-6,NA,CASSSPSYGGYTF,TGTGCCAGCAGCTCCCCATCGTACGGGGGCTACACCTTC
NA,TRBJ2-7,TRBV19,NA,CASSKPGPTYEQYF,TGTGCCAGTAGTAAGCCGGGACCTACCTACGAGCAGTACTTC
NA,TRBJ2-7,TRBV19,NA,CASSEAFDGAYEQYF,TGTGCCAGTAGTGAAGCTTTCGACGGAGCCTACGAGCAGTACTTC
few,TRBJ1-1,TRBV6-2/TRBV6-3,NA,CAASTGNTEAFF,TGTGCCGCCTCGACGGGGAACACTGAAGCTTTCTTT
many,TRBJ1-5,TRBV28,NA,CASSLGGRGQPQHF,TGTGCCAGCAGTTTGGGAGGGCGCGGGCAGCCCCAGCATTTT
NA,TRBJ2-1,TRBV4-3,TRBD2,CASSQEGLAGSAYNEQFF,TGCGCCAGCAGCCAAGAGGGTTTAGCGGGAAGCGCCTACAATGAGCAGTTCTTC
many,TRBJ2-7,TRBV6-1,TRBD2,CASQRTSGGAWEQYF,TGTGCCAGCCAGAGGACTAGCGGGGGGGCGTGGGAGCAGTACTTC
once,TRBJ2-3,TRBV6-1,NA,CASSEVRPGDTDTQYF,TGTGCCAGCAGTGAAGTAAGACCGGGAGATACAGATACGCAGTATTTT
many,TRBJ1-2,TRBV20-1,TRBD1,CSARVSAGTGYGYTF,TGCAGTGCTAGAGTATCCGCCGGGACAGGCTATGGCTACACCTTC
many,TRBJ1-6,TRBV28,NA,CASSGQYNSPLHF,TGTGCCAGCAGCGGACAGTATAATTCACCCCTCCACTTT
NA,TRBJ2-3,TRBV9,TRBD2,CASSAAGALDTQYF,TGTGCCAGCAGCGCAGCGGGAGCACTGGATACGCAGTATTTT
few,TRBJ2-2,TRBV28,NA,CASSFGGPGELFF,TGTGCCAGCAGTTTCGGGGGACCCGGGGAGCTGTTTTTT
NA,TRBJ1-5,TRBV5-6,NA,CASSFGDAPHHF,TGTGCCAGCAGCTTTGGGGATGCACCCCACCATTTT
few,TRBJ1-1,TRBV6-1,TRBD1,CASNLYQGDTEAFF,TGTGCCAGCAATCTGTACCAGGGGGACACTGAAGCTTTCTTT
many,TRBJ1-4,TRBV2,NA,CASSLQGGNEKLFF,TGTGCCAGCAGTTTACAGGGAGGTAATGAAAAACTGTTTTTT
many,TRBJ2-7,TRBV11-2,TRBD1,CASSLVRGPPPYEQYF,TGTGCCAGCAGCTTAGTCAGGGGGCCCCCCCCCTACGAGCAGTACTTC
few,TRBJ2-6,TRBV12-3/TRBV12-4,NA,CASSLVSGWRNVLTF,TGTGCCAGCAGTTTAGTGTCAGGGTGGCGGAACGTCCTGACTTTC
many,TRBJ1-2,TRBV10-3,NA,CAITRDFDYGYTF,TGTGCCATCACTCGGGACTTTGACTATGGCTACACCTTC
NA,TRBJ2-7,TRBV20-1,TRBD2,CSARDFVSGTYEQYF,TGCAGTGCTAGAGATTTCGTAAGCGGGACCTACGAGCAGTACTTC
many,TRBJ1-1,TRBV2,NA,CASRGDIVMNTEAFF,TGTGCCAGCAGGGGGGACATCGTCATGAACACTGAAGCTTTCTTT